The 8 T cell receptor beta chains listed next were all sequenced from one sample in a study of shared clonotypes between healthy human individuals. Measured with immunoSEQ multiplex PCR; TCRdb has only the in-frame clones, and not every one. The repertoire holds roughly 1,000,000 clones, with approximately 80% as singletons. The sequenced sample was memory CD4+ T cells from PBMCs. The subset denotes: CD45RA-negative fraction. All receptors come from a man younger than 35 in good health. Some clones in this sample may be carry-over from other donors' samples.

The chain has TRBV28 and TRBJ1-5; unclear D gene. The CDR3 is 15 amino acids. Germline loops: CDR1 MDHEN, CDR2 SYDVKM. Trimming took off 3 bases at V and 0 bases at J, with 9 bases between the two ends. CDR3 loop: CASSFQAISNQPQHF. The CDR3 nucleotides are TGTGCCAGCAGTTTTCAGGCGATTAGCAATCAGCCCCAGCATTTT.

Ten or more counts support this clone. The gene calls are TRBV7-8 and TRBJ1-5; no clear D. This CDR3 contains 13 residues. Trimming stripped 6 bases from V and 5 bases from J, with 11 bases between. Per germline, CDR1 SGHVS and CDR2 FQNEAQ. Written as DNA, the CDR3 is TGTGCCAGCAGACTTTTACTGGATCAGCCCCAGCATTTT. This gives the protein CASRLLLDQPQHF. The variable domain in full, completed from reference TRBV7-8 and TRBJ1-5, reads GAGVSQSPRYKVAKRGQDVALRCDPISGHVSLFWYQQALGQGPEFLTYFQNEAQLDKSGLPSDRFFAERPEGSVSTLKIQRTQQEDSAVYLCASRLLLDQPQHFGDGTRLSIL.

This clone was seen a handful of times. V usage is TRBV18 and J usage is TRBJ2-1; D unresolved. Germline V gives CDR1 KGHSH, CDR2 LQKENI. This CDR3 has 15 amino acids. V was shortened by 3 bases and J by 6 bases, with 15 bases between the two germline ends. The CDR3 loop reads CASSPGGSLPNEQFF. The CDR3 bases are TGTGCCAGCTCACCGGGCGGATCCCTACCCAATGAGCAGTTCTTC.

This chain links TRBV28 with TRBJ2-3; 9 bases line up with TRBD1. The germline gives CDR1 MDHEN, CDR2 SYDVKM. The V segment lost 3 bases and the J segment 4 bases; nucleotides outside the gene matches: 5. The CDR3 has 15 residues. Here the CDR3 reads CASSFRTGEADTQYF. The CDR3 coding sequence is TGTGCCAGCAGTTTCAGGACAGGGGAAGCAGATACGCAGTATTTT.

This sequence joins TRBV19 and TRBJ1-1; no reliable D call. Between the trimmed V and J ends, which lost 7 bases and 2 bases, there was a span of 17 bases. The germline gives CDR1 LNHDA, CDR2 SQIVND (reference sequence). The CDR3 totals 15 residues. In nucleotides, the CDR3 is TGTGCCAGTACCTGGGGTACGGGGATAAACACTGAAGCTTTCTTT. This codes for CASTWGTGINTEAFF.

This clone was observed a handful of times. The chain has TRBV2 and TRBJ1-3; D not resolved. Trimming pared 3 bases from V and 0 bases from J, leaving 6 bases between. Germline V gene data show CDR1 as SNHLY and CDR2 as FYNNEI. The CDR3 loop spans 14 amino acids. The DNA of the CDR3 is TGTGCCAGCAGTGAGGGTTACTCTGGAAACACCATATATTTT. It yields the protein CASSEGYSGNTIYF.

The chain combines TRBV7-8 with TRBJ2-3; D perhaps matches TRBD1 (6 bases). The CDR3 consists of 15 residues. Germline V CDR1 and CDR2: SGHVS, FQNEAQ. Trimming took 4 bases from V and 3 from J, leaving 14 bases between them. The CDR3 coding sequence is TGTGCCAGCAGCTCACAGGGTACAGGGACAGATACGCAGTATTTT. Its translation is CASSSQGTGTDTQYF. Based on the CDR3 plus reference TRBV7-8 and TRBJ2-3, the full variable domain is GAGVSQSPRYKVAKRGQDVALRCDPISGHVSLFWYQQALGQGPEFLTYFQNEAQLDKSGLPSDRFFAERPEGSVSTLKIQRTQQEDSAVYLCASSSQGTGTDTQYFGPGTRLTVL.

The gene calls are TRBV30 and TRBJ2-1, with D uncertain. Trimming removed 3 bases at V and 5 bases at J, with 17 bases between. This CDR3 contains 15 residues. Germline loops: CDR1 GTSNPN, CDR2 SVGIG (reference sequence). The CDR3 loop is CAWSPGGSRDNEQFF. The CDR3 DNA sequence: TGTGCCTGGAGCCCTGGTGGTTCCCGGGACAATGAGCAGTTCTTC.